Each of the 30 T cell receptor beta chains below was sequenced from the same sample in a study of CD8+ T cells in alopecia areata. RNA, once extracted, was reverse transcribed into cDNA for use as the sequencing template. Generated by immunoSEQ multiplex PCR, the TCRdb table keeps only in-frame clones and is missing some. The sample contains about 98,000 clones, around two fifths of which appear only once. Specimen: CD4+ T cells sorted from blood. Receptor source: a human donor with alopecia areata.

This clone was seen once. CDR3 amino acids: CASSPPGGPGYTF. DNA of the CDR3: TGTGCCAGCAGCCCTCCAGGGGGCCCTGGCTACACCTTC. The rearrangement uses TRBV9 and TRBJ1-2; 8 bases are a match to TRBD1. V dropped 4 bases and J dropped 7; count of bases not matched to a gene: 6. Germline V gene data show CDR1 as SGDLS and CDR2 as YYNGEE. CDR3 length equals 13 residues.

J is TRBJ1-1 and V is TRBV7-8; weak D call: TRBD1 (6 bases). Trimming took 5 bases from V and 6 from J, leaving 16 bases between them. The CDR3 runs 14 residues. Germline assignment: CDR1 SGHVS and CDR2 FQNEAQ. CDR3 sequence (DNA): TGTGCCAGCAGCAGAGCAACAGGGTCCGCTGAAGCTTTCTTT. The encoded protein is CASSRATGSAEAFF.

The CDR3 is CASSLSVGRGHTEAFF. The DNA for the CDR3 is TGTGCCAGCAGCTTAAGTGTGGGAAGGGGGCACACTGAAGCTTTCTTT. V gene TRBV7-2 combines with J gene TRBJ1-1, with 7 bases matching TRBD1. V shed 2 bases and J 3 bases; nucleotides not matched to a gene: 9. The CDR3 sequence is 16 residues long. Germline V gives CDR1 SGHTA, CDR2 FQGNSA. Combining the CDR3 with reference TRBV7-2 and TRBJ1-1 gives the whole variable domain GAGVSQSPSNKVTEKGKDVELRCDPISGHTALYWYRQSLGQGLEFLIYFQGNSAPDKSGLPSDRFSAERTGGSVSTLTIQRTQQEDSAVYLCASSLSVGRGHTEAFFGQGTRLTVV.

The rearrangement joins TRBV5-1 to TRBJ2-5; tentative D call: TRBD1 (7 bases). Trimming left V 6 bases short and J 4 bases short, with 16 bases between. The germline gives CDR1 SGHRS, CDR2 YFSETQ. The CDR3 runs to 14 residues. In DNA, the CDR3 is TGCGCCAGCAAGGCGGGACAGACAGGAGAGACCCAGTACTTC. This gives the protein CASKAGQTGETQYF.

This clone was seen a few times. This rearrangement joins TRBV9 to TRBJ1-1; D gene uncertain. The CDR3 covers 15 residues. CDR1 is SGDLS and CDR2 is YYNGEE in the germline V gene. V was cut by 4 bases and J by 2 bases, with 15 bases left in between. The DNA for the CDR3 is TGTGCCAGCAGCCCCCGGTGGGAATTCAACACTGAAGCTTTCTTT. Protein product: CASSPRWEFNTEAFF.

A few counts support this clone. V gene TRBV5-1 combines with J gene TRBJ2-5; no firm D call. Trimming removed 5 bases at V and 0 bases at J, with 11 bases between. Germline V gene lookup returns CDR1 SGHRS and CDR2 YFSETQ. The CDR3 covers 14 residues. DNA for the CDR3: TGCGCCAGCAGTTCGGACGGGTACCAAGAGACCCAGTACTTC. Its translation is CASSSDGYQETQYF.

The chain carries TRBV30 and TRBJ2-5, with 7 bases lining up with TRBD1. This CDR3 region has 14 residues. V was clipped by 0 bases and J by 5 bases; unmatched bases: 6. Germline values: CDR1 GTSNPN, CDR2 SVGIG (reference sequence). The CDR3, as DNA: TGTGCCTGGAGTGTGGGGACAGTGTGGGAGACCCAGTACTTC. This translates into CAWSVGTVWETQYF.

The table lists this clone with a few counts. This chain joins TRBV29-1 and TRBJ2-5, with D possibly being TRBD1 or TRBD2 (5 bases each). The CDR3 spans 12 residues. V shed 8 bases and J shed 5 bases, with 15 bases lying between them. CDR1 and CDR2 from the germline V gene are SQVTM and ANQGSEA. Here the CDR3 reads CSLRDARETQYF. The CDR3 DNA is TGCAGCCTCAGGGACGCGAGGGAGACCCAGTACTTC.

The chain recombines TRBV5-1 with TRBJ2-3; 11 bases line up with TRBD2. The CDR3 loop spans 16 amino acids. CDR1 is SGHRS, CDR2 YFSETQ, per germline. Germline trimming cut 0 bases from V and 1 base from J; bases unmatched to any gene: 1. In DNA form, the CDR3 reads TGCGCCAGCAGCTTGGAGGGACTAGCGGGCACAGATACGCAGTATTTT. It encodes CASSLEGLAGTDTQYF.

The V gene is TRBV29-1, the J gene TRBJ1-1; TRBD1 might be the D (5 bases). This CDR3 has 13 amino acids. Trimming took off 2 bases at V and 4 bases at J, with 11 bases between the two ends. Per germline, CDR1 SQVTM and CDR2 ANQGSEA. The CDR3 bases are TGCAGCGTTGAATTTGCAGGGACCACTGAAGCTTTCTTT. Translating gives CSVEFAGTTEAFF.

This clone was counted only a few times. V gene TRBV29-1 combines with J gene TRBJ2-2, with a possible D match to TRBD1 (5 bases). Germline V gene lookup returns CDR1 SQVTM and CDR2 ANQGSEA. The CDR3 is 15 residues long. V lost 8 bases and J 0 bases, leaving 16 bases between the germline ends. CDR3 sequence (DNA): TGCAGCAACCCACAGGAGCAGGCGAACACCGGGGAGCTGTTTTTT. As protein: CSNPQEQANTGELFF.

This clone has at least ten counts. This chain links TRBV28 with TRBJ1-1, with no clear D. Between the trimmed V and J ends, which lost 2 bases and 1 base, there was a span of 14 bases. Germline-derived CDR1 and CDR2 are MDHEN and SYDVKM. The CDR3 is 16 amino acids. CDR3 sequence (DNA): TGTGCCAGCAGTTTAAACCCCACCACAGCGAACACTGAAGCTTTCTTT. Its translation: CASSLNPTTANTEAFF.

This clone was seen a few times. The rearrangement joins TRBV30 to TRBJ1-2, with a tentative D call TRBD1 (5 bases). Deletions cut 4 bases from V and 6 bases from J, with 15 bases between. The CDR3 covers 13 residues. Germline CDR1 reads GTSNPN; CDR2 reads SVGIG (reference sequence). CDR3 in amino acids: CAWKQAGIDGYTF. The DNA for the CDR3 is TGTGCCTGGAAACAGGCGGGGATTGATGGCTACACCTTC.

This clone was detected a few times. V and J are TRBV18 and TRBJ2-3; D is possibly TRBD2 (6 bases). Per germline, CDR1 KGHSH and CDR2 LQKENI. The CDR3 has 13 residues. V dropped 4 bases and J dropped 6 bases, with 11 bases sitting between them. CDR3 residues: CASSQNSGDTQYF. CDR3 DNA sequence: TGTGCCAGCTCACAAAACAGCGGGGATACGCAGTATTTT.

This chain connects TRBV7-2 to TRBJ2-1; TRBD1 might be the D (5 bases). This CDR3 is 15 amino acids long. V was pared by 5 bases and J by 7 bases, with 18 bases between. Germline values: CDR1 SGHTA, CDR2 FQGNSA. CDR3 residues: CASSNSISQGNEQFF. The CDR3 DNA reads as TGTGCCAGCAGCAACTCGATAAGCCAGGGAAATGAGCAGTTCTTC.

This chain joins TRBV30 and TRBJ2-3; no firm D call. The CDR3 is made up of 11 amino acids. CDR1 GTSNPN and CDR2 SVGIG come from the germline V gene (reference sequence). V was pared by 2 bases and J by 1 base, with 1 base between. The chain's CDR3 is CAWSRTDTQYF. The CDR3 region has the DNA TGTGCCTGGAGTCGCACAGATACGCAGTATTTT.

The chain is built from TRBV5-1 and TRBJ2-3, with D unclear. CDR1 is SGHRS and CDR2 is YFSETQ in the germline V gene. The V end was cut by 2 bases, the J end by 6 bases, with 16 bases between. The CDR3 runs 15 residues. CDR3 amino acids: CASSLQSPRFDTQYF. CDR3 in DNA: TGCGCCAGCAGCTTACAAAGCCCTAGGTTCGATACGCAGTATTTT.

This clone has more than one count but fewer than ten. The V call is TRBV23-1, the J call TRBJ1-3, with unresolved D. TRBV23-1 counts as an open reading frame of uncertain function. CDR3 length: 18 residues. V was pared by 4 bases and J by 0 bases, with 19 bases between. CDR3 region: CASSRSPKTRNSGNTIYF. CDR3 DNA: TGCGCCAGCAGTCGCTCCCCTAAAACCAGAAACTCTGGAAACACCATATATTTT.

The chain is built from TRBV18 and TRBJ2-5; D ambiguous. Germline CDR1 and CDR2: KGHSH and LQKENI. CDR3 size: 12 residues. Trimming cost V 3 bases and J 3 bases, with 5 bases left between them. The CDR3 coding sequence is TGTGCCAGCTCACCGTGGGAAGAGACCCAGTACTTC. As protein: CASSPWEETQYF.

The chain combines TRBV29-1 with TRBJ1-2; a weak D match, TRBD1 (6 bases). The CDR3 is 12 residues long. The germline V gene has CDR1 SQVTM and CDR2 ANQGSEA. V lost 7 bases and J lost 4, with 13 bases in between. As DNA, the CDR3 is TGCAGCGCGAGGACAGACTCCTATGGCTACACCTTC. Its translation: CSARTDSYGYTF.

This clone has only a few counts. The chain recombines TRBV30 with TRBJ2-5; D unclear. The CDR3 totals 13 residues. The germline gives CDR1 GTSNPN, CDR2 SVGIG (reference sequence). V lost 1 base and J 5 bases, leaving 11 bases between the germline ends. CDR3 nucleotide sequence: TGTGCCTGGAGTGGGCCCGATCGGGAGACCCAGTACTTC. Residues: CAWSGPDRETQYF.

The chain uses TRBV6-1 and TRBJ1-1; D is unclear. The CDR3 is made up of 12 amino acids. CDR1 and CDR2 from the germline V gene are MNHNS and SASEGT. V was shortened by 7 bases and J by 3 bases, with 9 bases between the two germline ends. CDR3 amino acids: CASMQRDTEAFF. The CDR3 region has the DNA TGTGCCAGCATGCAGAGAGACACTGAAGCTTTCTTT.

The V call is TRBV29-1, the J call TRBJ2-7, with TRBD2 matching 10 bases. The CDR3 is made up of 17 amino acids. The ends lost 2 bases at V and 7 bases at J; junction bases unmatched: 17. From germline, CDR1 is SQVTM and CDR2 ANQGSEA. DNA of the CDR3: TGCAGCGTTGAATCTTTAGTGGGGGCGGCTAGCGGGGGAGAGCAGTACTTC. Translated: CSVESLVGAASGGEQYF.

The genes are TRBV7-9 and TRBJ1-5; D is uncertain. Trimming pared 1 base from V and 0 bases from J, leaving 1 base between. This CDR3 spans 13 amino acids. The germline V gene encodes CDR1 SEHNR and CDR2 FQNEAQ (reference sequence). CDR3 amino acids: CASSLDSNQPQHF. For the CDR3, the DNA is TGTGCCAGCAGCTTAGATAGCAATCAGCCCCAGCATTTT.

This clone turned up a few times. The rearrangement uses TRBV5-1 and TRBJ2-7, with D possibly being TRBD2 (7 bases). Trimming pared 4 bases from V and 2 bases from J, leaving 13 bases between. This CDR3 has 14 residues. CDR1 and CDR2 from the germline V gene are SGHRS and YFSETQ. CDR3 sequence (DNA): TGCGCCAGCAGCACCGTCGGGGGGCCCTACGAGCAGTACTTC. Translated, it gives CASSTVGGPYEQYF.

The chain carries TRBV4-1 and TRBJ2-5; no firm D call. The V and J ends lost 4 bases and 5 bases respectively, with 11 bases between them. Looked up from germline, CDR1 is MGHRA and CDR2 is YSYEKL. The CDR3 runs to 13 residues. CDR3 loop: CASSLSPPETQYF. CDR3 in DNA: TGCGCCAGCAGCCTCTCCCCCCCCGAGACCCAGTACTTC.

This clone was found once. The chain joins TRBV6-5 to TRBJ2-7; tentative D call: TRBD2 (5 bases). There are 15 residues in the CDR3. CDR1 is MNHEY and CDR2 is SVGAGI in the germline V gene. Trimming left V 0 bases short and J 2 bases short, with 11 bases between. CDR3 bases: TGTGCCAGCAGTTACTCGGAGGCTGAAACCTACGAGCAGTACTTC. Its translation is CASSYSEAETYEQYF.

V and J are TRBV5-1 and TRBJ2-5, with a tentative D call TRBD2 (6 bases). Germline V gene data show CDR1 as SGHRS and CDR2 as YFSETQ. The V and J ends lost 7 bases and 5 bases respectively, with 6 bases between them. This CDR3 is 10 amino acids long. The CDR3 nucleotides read TGCGCCAGCGGAGGGGAGACCCAGTACTTC. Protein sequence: CASGGETQYF.

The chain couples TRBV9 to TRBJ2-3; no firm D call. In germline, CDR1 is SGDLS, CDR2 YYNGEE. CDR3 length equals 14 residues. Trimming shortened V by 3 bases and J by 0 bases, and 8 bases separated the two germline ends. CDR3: CASSGLLSTDTQYF. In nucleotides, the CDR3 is TGTGCCAGCAGCGGTCTGTTGAGCACAGATACGCAGTATTTT.

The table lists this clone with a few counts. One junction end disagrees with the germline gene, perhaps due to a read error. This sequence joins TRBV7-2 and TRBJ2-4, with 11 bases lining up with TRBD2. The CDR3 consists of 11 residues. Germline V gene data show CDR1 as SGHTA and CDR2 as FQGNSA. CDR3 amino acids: CASSLAGGQYF. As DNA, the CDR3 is TGTGCCAGCAGCCTAGCGGGAGGACAGTACTTC.